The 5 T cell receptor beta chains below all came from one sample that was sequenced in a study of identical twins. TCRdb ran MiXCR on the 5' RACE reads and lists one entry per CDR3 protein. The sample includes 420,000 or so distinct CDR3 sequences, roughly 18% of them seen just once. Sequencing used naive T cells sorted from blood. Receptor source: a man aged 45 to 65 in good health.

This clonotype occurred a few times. CDR3 residues: CSARSAGGRYEQYF. CDR3 nucleotide sequence: TGCAGTGCTAGGAGTGCAGGGGGCCGCTACGAGCAGTACTTC. The rearrangement uses TRBV20-1 and TRBJ2-7, with 8 bases identical to TRBD1. V trimming: 3 bases; J trimming: 3 bases; junction bases outside the gene matches: 7. This CDR3 is 14 amino acids long. The germline V gene has CDR1 DFQATT and CDR2 SNEGSKA (reference sequence).

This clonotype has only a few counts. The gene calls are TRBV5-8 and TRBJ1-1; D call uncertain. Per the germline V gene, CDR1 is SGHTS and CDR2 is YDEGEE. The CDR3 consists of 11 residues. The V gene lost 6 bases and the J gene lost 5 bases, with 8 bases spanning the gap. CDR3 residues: CASTSGTEAFF. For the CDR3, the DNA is TGTGCCAGCACCTCGGGAACTGAAGCTTTCTTT.

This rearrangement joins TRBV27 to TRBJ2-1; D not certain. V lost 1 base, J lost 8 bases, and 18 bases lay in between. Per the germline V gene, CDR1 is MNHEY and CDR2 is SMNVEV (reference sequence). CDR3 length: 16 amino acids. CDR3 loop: CASSLFDQRYGDEQFF. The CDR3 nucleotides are TGTGCCAGCAGTTTATTCGACCAGAGGTATGGGGATGAGCAGTTCTTC.

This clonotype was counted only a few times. The CDR3 DNA follows: TGTGCCACTACTCCCCTTAACTATGGCTACACCTTC. Translation gives CATTPLNYGYTF. V gene TRBV28 combines with J gene TRBJ1-2; D uncertain. Trimming shortened V by 10 bases and J by 1 base, and 10 bases separated the two germline ends. Germline V gene lookup returns CDR1 MDHEN and CDR2 SYDVKM. The CDR3 spans 12 residues.

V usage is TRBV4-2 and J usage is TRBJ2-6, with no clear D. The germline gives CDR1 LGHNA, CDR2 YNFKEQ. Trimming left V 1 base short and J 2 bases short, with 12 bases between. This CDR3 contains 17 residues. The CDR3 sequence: CASSQVFWVAGANVLTF. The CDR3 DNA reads TGTGCCAGCAGCCAAGTTTTTTGGGTGGCTGGGGCCAACGTCCTGACTTTC.